These 8 T cell receptor beta chains were all obtained from the same sample, sequenced in a study of T cell repertoires in cytomegalovirus infection. TCRdb used MiXCR to reprocess the reads, holding one entry per CDR3 protein. The table has about 770,000 distinct CDR3 sequences, under 35% seen once. Antigens for these TCRs are unknown. This sample comprised cultured CD8+ T cells from PBMCs, obtained from culture after CMV antigen stimulation. Receptor source: a human donor in good health (CMV status not recorded). Some clones in this sample may be carry-over from other donors' samples.

This clonotype was seen many times. The V and J genes are TRBV6-5 and TRBJ2-3; unclear D gene. Trimming removed 0 bases at V and 0 bases at J, with 7 bases between. This CDR3 has 15 amino acids. Per the germline V gene, CDR1 is MNHEY and CDR2 is SVGAGI. The CDR3 is CASSYSPGSTDTQYF. The CDR3 nucleotides read TGTGCCAGCAGTTACTCGCCAGGAAGCACAGATACGCAGTATTTT.

This chain connects TRBV27 to TRBJ2-3; 11 bases align to TRBD2. Unmatched junction bases numbered 5, after V lost 3 bases and J lost 3 bases. The CDR3 covers 16 residues. Germline CDR1 MNHEY, CDR2 SMNVEV (reference sequence). The DNA of the CDR3 is TGTGCCAGCAGTTTCCATAGCGGGGGGGCAACAGATACGCAGTATTTT. As protein: CASSFHSGGATDTQYF.

This chain connects TRBV6-1 to TRBJ1-5, with TRBD1 identical over 12 bases. This CDR3 has 18 residues. From germline, CDR1 is MNHNS and CDR2 SASEGT. Germline trimming cut 1 base from V and 0 bases from J; bases unmatched to any gene: 4. CDR3 amino acids: CASSEVGQGANSNQPQHF. CDR3 DNA: TGTGCCAGCAGTGAAGTGGGACAGGGGGCGAATAGCAATCAGCCCCAGCATTTT.

This clonotype came up a few times. The chain uses TRBV18 and TRBJ1-2; D perhaps matches TRBD1 (6 bases). The V gene lost 6 bases and the J gene lost 6 bases, with 20 bases spanning the gap. CDR1 and CDR2 from the germline V gene are KGHSH and LQKENI. The CDR3 contains 15 residues. The CDR3 sequence is CASSQTWGATDGYTF. The CDR3 nucleotides are TGTGCCAGCTCCCAGACCTGGGGGGCGACGGATGGCTACACCTTC.

V usage is TRBV25-1 and J usage is TRBJ2-1; D remains ambiguous. Germline-derived CDR1 and CDR2 are MGHDK and SYGVNS. There are 16 residues in the CDR3. V was trimmed by 1 base and J by 0 bases, leaving 10 bases between them. CDR3 residues: CASSELVESSYNEQFF. DNA of the CDR3: TGTGCCAGCAGTGAATTGGTTGAAAGCTCCTACAATGAGCAGTTCTTC.

This clonotype was counted between two and nine times. This rearrangement joins TRBV11-1 to TRBJ2-4; D unresolved. V was clipped by 3 bases and J by 0 bases, with 9 bases between them. Germline V CDR1 and CDR2: SGHAT, FQDESV (reference sequence). This CDR3 has 15 residues. The chain's CDR3 is CASSFRSVAKNIQYF. The CDR3 DNA reads TGTGCCAGCAGCTTCAGAAGCGTAGCCAAAAACATTCAGTACTTC.

In its sample, this clonotype was seen many times. The chain combines TRBV7-8 with TRBJ2-7; maybe TRBD1 (6 bases). The CDR3 is 15 amino acids. CDR1 is SGHVS and CDR2 is FQNEAQ in the germline V gene. V was trimmed by 3 bases and J by 4 bases, leaving 16 bases between them. This chain's CDR3 is CASSFLGAYTYEQYF. CDR3 bases: TGTGCCAGCAGCTTTTTGGGGGCCTATACGTACGAGCAGTACTTC. The entire variable domain, with the rest obtained from reference TRBV7-8 and TRBJ2-7, is as follows: GAGVSQSPRYKVAKRGQDVALRCDPISGHVSLFWYQQALGQGPEFLTYFQNEAQLDKSGLPSDRFFAERPEGSVSTLKIQRTQQEDSAVYLCASSFLGAYTYEQYFGPGTRLTVT.

The V and J genes are TRBV7-9 and TRBJ2-7; D is undetermined. Germline V gives CDR1 SEHNR, CDR2 FQNEAQ (reference sequence). Trimming removed 5 bases from V and 3 bases from J, with 11 bases in between. This CDR3 comprises 13 residues. This CDR3 is CASSGWKNYEQYF. CDR3 bases: TGTGCCAGCAGCGGGTGGAAAAACTACGAGCAGTACTTC.